This T cell receptor beta chain originates from a study of T cell repertoires in cytomegalovirus infection. Whole-study context: Shared public TCR beta signatures pointed to both CMV infection and a matching HLA type.

This clonotype has ten or more counts. What it binds is not known. Via MiXCR, TCRdb re-called the reads, giving one row per CDR3 protein. The data show hundreds of thousands of distinct CDR3 sequences, with roughly a quarter seen just once and roughly 8% held by the top ten. V lost 1 base and J lost 2, with 6 bases in between. CDR1 and CDR2 (germline): SGHVS, FNYEAQ. This CDR3 contains 15 residues. General study findings and limits: The ex vivo response was dominated by HLA-C-restricted CMV-specific TCR beta clonotypes.

The rearrangement links TRBV7-6 to TRBJ2-6; unclear D gene. Sequenced: CD8+ T cells from PBMCs. This receptor was identified in a human donor in good health (CMV status not recorded). Some clones in this sample may be carry-over from other donors' samples. DNA of the CDR3: TGTGCCAGCAGCTTAGAGAACACTGGGGCCAACGTCCTGACTTTC. This translates into CASSLENTGANVLTF.